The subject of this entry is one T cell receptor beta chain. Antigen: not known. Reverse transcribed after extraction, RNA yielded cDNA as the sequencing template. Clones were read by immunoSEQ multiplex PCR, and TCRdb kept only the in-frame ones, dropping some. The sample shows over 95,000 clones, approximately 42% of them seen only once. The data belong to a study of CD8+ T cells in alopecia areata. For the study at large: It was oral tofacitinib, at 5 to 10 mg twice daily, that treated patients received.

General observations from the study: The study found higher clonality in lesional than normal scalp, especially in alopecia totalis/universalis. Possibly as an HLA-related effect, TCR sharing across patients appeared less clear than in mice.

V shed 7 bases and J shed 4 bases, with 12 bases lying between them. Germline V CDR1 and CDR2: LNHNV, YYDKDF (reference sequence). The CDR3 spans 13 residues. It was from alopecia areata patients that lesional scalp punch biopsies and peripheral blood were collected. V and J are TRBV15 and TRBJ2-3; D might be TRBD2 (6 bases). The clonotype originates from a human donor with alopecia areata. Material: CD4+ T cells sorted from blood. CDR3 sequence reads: CATKRGNADTQYF. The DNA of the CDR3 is TGTGCCACCAAACGCGGGAACGCAGATACGCAGTATTTT.